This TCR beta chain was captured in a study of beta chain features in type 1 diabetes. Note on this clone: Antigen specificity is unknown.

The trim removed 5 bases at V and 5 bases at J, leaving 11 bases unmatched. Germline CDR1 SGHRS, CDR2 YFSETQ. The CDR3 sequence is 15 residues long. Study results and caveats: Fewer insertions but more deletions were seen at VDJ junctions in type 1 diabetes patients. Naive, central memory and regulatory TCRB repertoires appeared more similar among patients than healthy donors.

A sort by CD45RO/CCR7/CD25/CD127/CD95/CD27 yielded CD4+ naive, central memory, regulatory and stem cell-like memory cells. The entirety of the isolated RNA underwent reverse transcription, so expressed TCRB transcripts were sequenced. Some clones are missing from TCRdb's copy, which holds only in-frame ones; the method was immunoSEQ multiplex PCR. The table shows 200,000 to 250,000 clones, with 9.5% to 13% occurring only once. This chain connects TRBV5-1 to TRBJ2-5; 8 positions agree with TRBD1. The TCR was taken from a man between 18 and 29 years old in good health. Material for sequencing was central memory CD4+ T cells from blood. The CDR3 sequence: CASRTGTGLAETQYF. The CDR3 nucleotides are TGCGCCAGCAGAACCGGGACAGGTTTGGCGGAGACCCAGTACTTC. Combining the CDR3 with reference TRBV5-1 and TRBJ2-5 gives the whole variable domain KAGVTQTPRYLIKTRGQQVTLSCSPISGHRSVSWYQQTPGQGLQFLFEYFSETQRNKGNFPGRFSGRQFSNSRSEMNVSTLELGDSALYLCASRTGTGLAETQYFGPGTRLLVL.